The 24 T cell receptor beta chains given below trace back to one sample, sequenced in a study of CD8+ T cells in alopecia areata. In each case, RNA was isolated and then reverse transcribed into cDNA as the sequencing template. TCRdb keeps only in-frame clones here, not all; method: immunoSEQ multiplex PCR. The profile covers around 300,000 clones, none occurring a single time. After pooling, cutaneous lymph node cells were sorted with CD4, CD8alpha, NKG2D, NKG2ACE and other markers. The sequenced sample consisted of CD4+ T cells sorted from a lymph node. The receptors here all came from a C3H/HeJ mouse with alopecia areata. This strain's MHC haplotype is H2-k.

Turning to this clone: Gene names denote mouse genes. CDR3 loop: CASSDRGRDEQYF. CDR3 DNA (partial): TGTGCCAGCAGTGACAGGGGGCGAGAT. The chain links TRBV13-1 to TRBJ2-7; 8 bases are shared with TRBD1. The read ends 4 residues shy of where the CDR3 ends; the end is completed using the germline J gene. The CDR3 totals 13 residues. Germline loops: CDR1 NSHNY, CDR2 SYGAGN.

This clone was seen a handful of times. Genes and germline come from the mouse. Read coverage stops 4 residues before the CDR3 terminus; the germline J gene supplies the remainder. The chain uses TRBV13-1 and TRBJ2-4; 7 positions agree with TRBD2. Germline V gene lookup returns CDR1 NSHNY and CDR2 SYGAGN. The CDR3 is 14 amino acids. Partial CDR3 DNA: TGTGCCAGCAGTGACTGGGGGTCGAAGAAC. Its translation is CASSDWGSKN. Given in full, the CDR3 is CASSDWGSKNTLYF.

Notes on this clone: These gene names are mouse names. The read ends 4 residues early relative to the CDR3; the germline J gene fills the gap. The rearrangement links TRBV12-1 to TRBJ2-3, with 8 bases aligning to TRBD2. The CDR3 runs 15 residues. Germline CDR1 and CDR2: SGHSN and HYEKVE. Trimming removed 4 bases from V and 0 bases from J; junction bases left unmatched: 5. The CDR3 DNA, read in part, is TGTGCCAGCTCCGTGGGGGGGATTAGTGCAGAA. The encoded protein is CASSVGGISAE. The entire CDR3 is CASSVGGISAETLYF.

This clone was counted between two and nine times. Gene labels here are mouse ones. The read gets to within 4 residues of the CDR3 end, and the germline J gene fills in the rest. The chain employs TRBV13-3 and TRBJ2-5; D unresolved. The germline V gene encodes CDR1 NNHDY and CDR2 SYVADS. The CDR3 runs 12 residues. The chain's CDR3 is CASSDARDTQYF. The CDR3 DNA, read in part, is TGTGCCAGCAGTGATGCAAGAGAC.

Ten or more counts support this clone. The gene symbols are mouse symbols. From the germline J gene comes the end of the CDR3, since the read stops 4 residues before it. The V call is TRBV17, the J call TRBJ2-7; TRBD2 matches 7 bases. Germline V gives CDR1 MNHDT, CDR2 YYDKIL. The CDR3 extends over 14 amino acids. The CDR3 sequence: CASSRGGWGYEQYF. CDR3 bases read: TGTGCTAGCAGTAGAGGAGGCTGGGGGTAT.

With respect to this clone: Genes and germline come from the mouse. The read terminates 4 residues before the CDR3 end, so the remaining end is supplied by the germline J gene. Other DNA variants within this sample encode the same CDR3. The chain links TRBV5 to TRBJ1-2, with D perhaps matching TRBD1 (6 bases). The V end was cut by 0 bases, the J end by 3 bases, with 11 bases between. This CDR3 spans 15 amino acids. The germline V gene encodes CDR1 LGHNA and CDR2 YNLKQL (reference sequence). Incomplete CDR3 DNA: TGTGCCAGCAGCCAAGATGCCAGGGGAGACTCC. Amino acid sequence: CASSQDARGDS. The full CDR3 protein reads CASSQDARGDSDYTF.

This clone came up a few times. The germline and genes are mouse ones. The missing CDR3 end, 4 residues past where the read stops, is filled in from the germline J gene. The chain joins TRBV17 to TRBJ2-5; possible D gene TRBD1, 6 bases. V was pared by 0 bases and J by 2 bases, with 9 bases between. From germline, CDR1 is MNHDT and CDR2 YYDKIL. The CDR3 runs 15 residues. The CDR3 reads CASSRDTGTQDTQYF. The part of the CDR3 DNA that was read is TGTGCTAGCAGTAGAGATACAGGGACCCAAGAC.

Ten or more counts support this clone. The genes are named according to mouse. The CDR3 end is not reached by the read, which stops 4 residues before it; the germline J gene fills it in. This chain uses TRBV13-1 with TRBJ1-2; TRBD1 is a possible D gene (6 bases). Germline V gene data show CDR1 as NSHNY and CDR2 as SYGAGN. The CDR3 extends over 14 amino acids. V was pared by 3 bases and J by 0 bases, with 9 bases between. CDR3 DNA (partial): TGTGCCAGCAGTGGGGACACAACAAACTCC. Protein sequence: CASSGDTTNS. The CDR3 in full is CASSGDTTNSDYTF.

On this clone itself: Each gene name is a mouse one. The CDR3 loop reads CASSITGDTEVFF. The sequenced CDR3 bases are TGTGCCAGCAGTATAACAGGGGACACA. V and J are TRBV19 and TRBJ1-1, with 7 bases matching TRBD1. The read terminates 4 residues before the CDR3 end, so the remaining end is supplied by the germline J gene. Germline V lookup: CDR1 FNHDT, CDR2 SITEND (reference sequence). The CDR3 spans 13 residues. J was trimmed by 3 bases and V by 1 base; bases with no gene match: 0. Looking up the rest from reference TRBV19 and TRBJ1-1 gives the full variable domain: GGIITQTPKFLIGQEGQKLTLKCQQNFNHDTMYWYRQDSGKGLRLIYYSITENDLQKGDLSEGYDASREKKSSFSLTVTSAQKNEMAVFLCASSITGDTEVFFGKGTRLTVV.

There are a few counts of this clone. The genes are named according to mouse. The read comes to an end 4 residues before the CDR3 does, leaving the germline J gene to fill in the end. This same CDR3 is encoded by further DNA sequences in the sample. This chain joins TRBV13-1 and TRBJ2-2; 8 bases line up with TRBD2. The V segment lost 0 bases and the J segment 0 bases; nucleotides outside the gene matches: 1. The CDR3 totals 16 residues. Germline V gives CDR1 NSHNY, CDR2 SYGAGN. The CDR3 region is CASSDGGLANTGQLYF. The CDR3 DNA, read in part, is TGTGCCAGCAGTGATGGGGGACTGGCAAACACCGGG.

This clone was counted a few times. Gene names refer to mouse genes. The read finishes 4 residues shy of the CDR3 end, and the germline J gene is used to complete it. V gene TRBV31 combines with J gene TRBJ2-1; 12 bases are a match to TRBD2. The CDR3 sequence is 14 residues long. Germline CDR1 GKSSPN, CDR2 SITVG. The part of the CDR3 DNA that was read is TGTGCCTGGAGTCCCCGACTGGGGGGGCCT. It codes for CAWSPRLGGP. The full CDR3 sequence reads CAWSPRLGGPEQFF.

This clone was detected only a few times. All gene names here are mouse names. Read data end 4 residues before the CDR3 end; the end is taken from the germline J gene. The J gene is TRBJ1-1, the V gene TRBV13-1; 8 nucleotides match TRBD1. Germline assignment: CDR1 NSHNY and CDR2 SYGAGN. The CDR3 totals 13 residues. The CDR3 is CASSQGARGEVFF. CDR3 bases read: TGTGCCAGCAGTCAGGGGGCGCGGGGA.

Of note for this clone: Gene names and germline refer to mouse. The read falls 4 residues short of the CDR3 end, and the missing part is taken from the germline J gene. The same CDR3 arises from other DNA sequences in this sample as well. The rearrangement uses TRBV13-2 and TRBJ2-1, with TRBD2 matching over 11 bases. The junction had 3 bases not matched to a gene; V was cut back by 0 bases and J by 4 bases. This CDR3 has 16 amino acids. The germline gives CDR1 NNHNN, CDR2 SYGAGS (reference sequence). The part of the CDR3 DNA that was read is TGTGCCAGCGGTGATGCAGGGGACTGGGGGTATGCT. Translation gives CASGDAGDWGYA. The complete CDR3 reads CASGDAGDWGYAEQFF.

In the case of this clone: The gene names here belong to mouse. The observed sequence ends 4 residues before the CDR3 terminus, with the missing tail filled in from the germline J gene. This chain links TRBV5 with TRBJ2-7; the match to TRBD2 covers 7 bases. The CDR3 has 13 amino acids. Germline trimming cut 4 bases from V and 3 bases from J; bases unmatched to any gene: 3. From germline, CDR1 is LGHNA and CDR2 YNLKQL (reference sequence). The sequenced part of the CDR3 DNA is TGTGCCAGCAGCCGAACTGGGGTCTAT. Translation: CASSRTGVY. In full, the CDR3 reads CASSRTGVYEQYF.

This clone has more than one count but fewer than ten. Genes and germline come from the mouse. The read gets to within 4 residues of the CDR3 end, and the germline J gene fills in the rest. The same CDR3 is also encoded by other DNA sequences in this sample. This sequence joins TRBV13-1 and TRBJ2-4; maybe TRBD2 (5 bases). V lost 3 bases to trimming and J lost 0 bases, with 5 bases between them. The CDR3 runs to 13 residues. Germline V gene data show CDR1 as NSHNY and CDR2 as SYGAGN. Here the CDR3 reads CASSVGSQNTLYF. CDR3 DNA (partial): TGTGCCAGCAGTGTGGGGAGTCAAAAC.

In its sample, this clone was seen a few times. The gene symbols are mouse symbols. The read ends 4 residues before the CDR3 terminus; that terminus is restored from the germline J gene. The chain couples TRBV13-1 to TRBJ2-5; TRBD2 agrees at 10 bases. V gave up 2 bases and J gave up 1 base; unmatched junction bases: 1. The germline CDR1 and CDR2 sequences are NSHNY and SYGAGN. This CDR3 spans 15 amino acids. Incomplete CDR3 DNA: TGTGCCAGCAGTGAGGGACTGGGGCACCAAGAC. This translates into CASSEGLGHQD. The entire CDR3 reads CASSEGLGHQDTQYF.

The table lists this clone with a few counts. Here the gene names and germline are mouse. The read gets to within 4 residues of the CDR3 end, and the germline J gene fills in the rest. The chain combines TRBV19 with TRBJ2-3; 10 bases line up with TRBD2. Germline CDR1 is FNHDT and CDR2 is SITEND (reference sequence). This CDR3 contains 16 residues. V dropped 4 bases and J dropped 0; count of bases not matched to a gene: 5. CDR3 DNA (partial): TGTGCCAGCAGTCAACCGGGACTGGGGAGTGCAGAA. Its translation is CASSQPGLGSAE. The CDR3 in its entirety is CASSQPGLGSAETLYF.

Of note for this clone: Any gene name here is a mouse gene name. The CDR3 end falls 4 residues outside the read, so it is completed with the germline J gene. The chain is built from TRBV1 and TRBJ2-3; 7 bases match TRBD2. Per the germline V gene, CDR1 is NSQYPW and CDR2 is LRSPGD (reference sequence). V gave up 3 bases and J gave up 3 bases; unmatched junction bases: 3. The CDR3 has 14 residues. The CDR3 DNA, read in part, is TGCACCTGCAGTGCCGGCTGGGGGGCAGAA. It specifies CTCSAGWGAE. The entire CDR3 protein reads CTCSAGWGAETLYF.

This clone was found a few times. Gene names are mouse gene names. From the germline J gene comes the end of the CDR3, since the read stops 4 residues before it. Other DNA variants within this sample encode the same CDR3. V is TRBV13-1 and J is TRBJ2-1, with a possible D match to TRBD1 (5 bases). Deletions cut 0 bases from V and 1 base from J, with 5 bases between. CDR3 length: 14 amino acids. Germline CDR1 is NSHNY and CDR2 is SYGAGN. The part of the CDR3 DNA that was read is TGTGCCAGCAGTGATGGACAGAACTATGCT. Amino acid sequence: CASSDGQNYA. The full CDR3 is CASSDGQNYAEQFF.

This clone occurred a few times. The genes are named according to mouse. The CDR3 goes on 4 residues after the read ends, and that part is filled in from the germline J gene. The V gene is TRBV19, the J gene TRBJ2-3, with 7 bases aligning to TRBD2. The V gene's germline CDR1 is FNHDT and CDR2 SITEND (reference sequence). Trimming at V came to 0 bases and at J to 3 bases, leaving 4 bases not matched to a gene. This CDR3 is built from 15 residues. This chain's CDR3 is CASSIGPGGAETLYF. The sequenced CDR3 bases are TGTGCCAGCAGTATAGGGCCTGGGGGAGCAGAA.

The table lists this clone with a few counts. Genes here carry mouse names. This chain's CDR3 is CASREGTEVFF. The sequenced CDR3 bases are TGTGCCAGCAGGGAGGGCACA. The genes are TRBV13-3 and TRBJ1-1; D ambiguous. The read stops 4 residues short of the end of the CDR3; the missing end is completed from the germline J gene. The germline gives CDR1 NNHDY, CDR2 SYVADS. V was trimmed by 5 bases and J by 4 bases, leaving 6 bases between them. CDR3 length equals 11 residues.

Points on this clone: The gene symbols are mouse symbols. Read sequence stops 4 residues before the CDR3 end, and the germline J gene provides the missing end. This sample includes further DNA sequences coding for the same CDR3. This chain links TRBV19 with TRBJ2-3; 9 nucleotides line up with TRBD2. The CDR3 sequence is 15 residues long. The ends lost 0 bases at V and 1 base at J; junction bases unmatched: 0. In germline, CDR1 is FNHDT, CDR2 SITEND (reference sequence). CDR3 DNA (partial): TGTGCCAGCAGTATAGGGACTGGGGGTGCAGAA. This encodes CASSIGTGGAE. The full CDR3 protein reads CASSIGTGGAETLYF.

This clone was seen a handful of times. The germline and genes are mouse ones. The part of the CDR3 DNA that was read is TGTGCCAGCAGTGATGGGGGACAGGATAGTGCAGAA. This translates into CASSDGGQDSAE. The full CDR3 is CASSDGGQDSAETLYF. The chain recombines TRBV13-1 with TRBJ2-3; TRBD1 agrees at 8 bases. The CDR3 extends 4 residues past the end of the read, so its final part is completed from the germline J gene. Germline V gene lookup returns CDR1 NSHNY and CDR2 SYGAGN. The J segment lost 0 bases and the V segment lost 0 bases, leaving 3 bases of the junction unmatched. This CDR3 is built from 16 residues.

With regard to this clone: Gene labels here are mouse ones. The read terminates 4 residues ahead of where the CDR3 ends, so the germline J gene completes it. The same CDR3 arises from other DNA sequences in this sample as well. The J gene is TRBJ2-1, the V gene TRBV19, with 12 bases identical to TRBD2. This CDR3 is 15 amino acids long. Germline V lookup: CDR1 FNHDT, CDR2 SITEND (reference sequence). The CDR3 bases that were read are TGTGCCAGCAGTTCCCGACTGGGGGGGCGGGCT. It codes for CASSSRLGGRA. In full, the CDR3 is CASSSRLGGRAEQFF.